Listed below are T cell receptor beta chains from one sample, sequenced in a study of beta chain features in type 1 diabetes. Sequencing used immunoSEQ multiplex PCR; TCRdb keeps in-frame clones, though not all of them. The sample has roughly 180,000 clones; 7.8% are singletons. Input material: central memory CD4+ T cells from blood. These receptors originate from a woman aged 40 to 49 with type 1 diabetes. Both conserved end residues are part of each CDR3.

TRBJ1-2	13	TRBV23-1	CASSQEGGYGYTF
TRBJ2-5	11	TRBV11-2	CASSAEETQYF
TRBJ1-5	11	TRBV28	CASSRYQPQHF
TRBJ1-2	14	TRBV30	CAWSSGRGHYGYTF
TRBJ2-5	12	TRBV10-3	CAIKGERGTQYF
TRBJ2-1	17	TRBV29-1	CSVKKGLAGGPYNEQFF
TRBJ2-2	16	TRBV6-6	CASSEKGQGATGELFF
TRBJ2-5	14	TRBV7-9	CASSPRTAQETQYF
TRBJ2-1	17	TRBV28	CASSRYPGTSGINEQFF
TRBJ2-1	13	TRBV7-2	CASSLTDYNEQFF
TRBJ1-5	15	TRBV18	CASSPARDSNQPQHF
TRBJ2-7	16	TRBV18	CASSRRPLGSSYEQYF
TRBJ1-1	13	TRBV7-2	CASSSTEYTEAFF
TRBJ1-2	15	TRBV5-4	CASSIDWGVIYGYTF
TRBJ1-5	16	TRBV7-9	CASSLGQEGSNQPQHF
TRBJ2-7	14	TRBV7-2	CASSPRGHSDEQYF
TRBJ1-1	17	TRBV5-4	CASSLRQGANPNTEAFF